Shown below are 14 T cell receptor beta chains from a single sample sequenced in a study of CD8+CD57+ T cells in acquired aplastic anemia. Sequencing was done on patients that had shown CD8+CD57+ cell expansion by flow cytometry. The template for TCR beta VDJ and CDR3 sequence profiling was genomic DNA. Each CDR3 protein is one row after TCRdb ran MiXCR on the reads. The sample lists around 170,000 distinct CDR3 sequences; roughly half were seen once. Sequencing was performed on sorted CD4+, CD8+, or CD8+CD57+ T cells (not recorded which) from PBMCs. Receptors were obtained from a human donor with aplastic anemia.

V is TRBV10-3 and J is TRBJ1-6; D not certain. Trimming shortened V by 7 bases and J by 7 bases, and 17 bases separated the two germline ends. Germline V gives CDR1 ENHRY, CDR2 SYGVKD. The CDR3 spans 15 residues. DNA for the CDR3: TGTGCCATCAAAGACGAGTCCGCGGTAAATTCACCCCTCCACTTT. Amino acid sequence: CAIKDESAVNSPLHF.

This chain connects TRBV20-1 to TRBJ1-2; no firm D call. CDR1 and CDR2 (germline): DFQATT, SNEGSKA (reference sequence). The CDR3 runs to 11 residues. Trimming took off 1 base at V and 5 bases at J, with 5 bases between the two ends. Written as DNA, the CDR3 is TGCAGTGCTAGAGCTGGGTATGGCTACACCTTC. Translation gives CSARAGYGYTF.

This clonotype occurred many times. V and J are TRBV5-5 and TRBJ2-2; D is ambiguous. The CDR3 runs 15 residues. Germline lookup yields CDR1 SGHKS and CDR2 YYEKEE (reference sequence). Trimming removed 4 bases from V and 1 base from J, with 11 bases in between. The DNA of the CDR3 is TGTGCCAGCAGCAGATTAGCCCGGAACACCGGGGAGCTGTTTTTT. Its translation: CASSRLARNTGELFF.

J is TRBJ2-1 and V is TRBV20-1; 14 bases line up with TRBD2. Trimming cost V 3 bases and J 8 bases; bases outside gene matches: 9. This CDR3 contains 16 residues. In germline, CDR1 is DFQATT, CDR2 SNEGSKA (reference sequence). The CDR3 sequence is CSARGTSGGTWHEQFF. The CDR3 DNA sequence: TGCAGTGCTAGGGGGACTAGCGGGGGTACCTGGCATGAGCAGTTCTTC.

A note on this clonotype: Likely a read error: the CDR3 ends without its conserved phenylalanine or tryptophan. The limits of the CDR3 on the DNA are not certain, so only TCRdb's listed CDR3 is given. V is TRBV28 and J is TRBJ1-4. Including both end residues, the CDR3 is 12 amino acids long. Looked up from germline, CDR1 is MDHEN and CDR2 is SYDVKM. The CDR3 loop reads CASRLLNEKPFS.

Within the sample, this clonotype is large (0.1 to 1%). DNA of the CDR3: TGCAGTGCTAGGGGGGGGCCCTGGGAGCAGTACTTC. Protein product: CSARGGPWEQYF. V usage is TRBV20-1 and J usage is TRBJ2-7; D is perhaps TRBD2 (7 bases). V lost 3 bases and J 7 bases, leaving 13 bases between the germline ends. Germline V lookup: CDR1 DFQATT, CDR2 SNEGSKA (reference sequence). The CDR3 consists of 12 residues.

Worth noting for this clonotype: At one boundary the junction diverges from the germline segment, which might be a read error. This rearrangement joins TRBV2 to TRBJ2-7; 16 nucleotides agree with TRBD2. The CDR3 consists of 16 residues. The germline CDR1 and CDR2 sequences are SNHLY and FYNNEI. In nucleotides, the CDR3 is TGTGCCAGCAGGGAGGGACTAGCGGGGGGGCTACTCGAGCAATACTTC. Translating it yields CASREGLAGGLLEQYF.

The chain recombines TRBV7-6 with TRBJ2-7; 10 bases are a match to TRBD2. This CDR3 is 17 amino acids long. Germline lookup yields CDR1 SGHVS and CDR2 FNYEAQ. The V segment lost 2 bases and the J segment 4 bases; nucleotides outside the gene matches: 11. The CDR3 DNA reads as TGTGCCAGCAGCTTATACGGGCTAGCGGGAGAAGGGTACGAGCAGTACTTC. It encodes CASSLYGLAGEGYEQYF. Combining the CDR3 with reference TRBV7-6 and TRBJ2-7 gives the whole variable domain GAGVSQSPRYKVTKRGQDVALRCDPISGHVSLYWYRQALGQGPEFLTYFNYEAQQDKSGLPNDRFSAERPEGSISTLTIQRTEQRDSAMYRCASSLYGLAGEGYEQYFGPGTRLTVT.

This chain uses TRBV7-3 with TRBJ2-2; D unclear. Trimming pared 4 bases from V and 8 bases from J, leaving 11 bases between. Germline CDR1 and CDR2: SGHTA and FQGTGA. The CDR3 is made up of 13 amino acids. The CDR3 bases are TGTGCCAGCAGCTCACCCCCTACTGGGGAGCTGTTTTTT. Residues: CASSSPPTGELFF. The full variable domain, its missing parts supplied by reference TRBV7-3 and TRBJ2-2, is GAGVSQTPSNKVTEKGKYVELRCDPISGHTALYWYRQSLGQGPEFLIYFQGTGAADDSGLPNDRFFAVRPEGSVSTLKIQRTERGDSAVYLCASSSPPTGELFFGEGSRLTVL.

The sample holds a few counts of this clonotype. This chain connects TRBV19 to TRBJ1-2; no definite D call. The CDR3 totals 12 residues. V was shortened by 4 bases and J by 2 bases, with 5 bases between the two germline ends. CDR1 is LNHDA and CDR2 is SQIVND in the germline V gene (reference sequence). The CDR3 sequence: CASSTNNYGYTF. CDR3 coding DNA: TGTGCCAGTAGTACCAACAACTATGGCTACACCTTC.

The DNA for the CDR3 is TGCAGTACCGCGGGACTAGCGGGAGGGCCGGGCAATGAGCAGTTCTTC. Protein product: CSTAGLAGGPGNEQFF. The V and J genes are TRBV20-1 and TRBJ2-1, with 16 nucleotides matching TRBD2. The CDR3 is 16 residues long. CDR1 is DFQATT, CDR2 SNEGSKA, per germline (reference sequence). V lost 8 bases and J lost 6; bases outside the gene matches: 10.

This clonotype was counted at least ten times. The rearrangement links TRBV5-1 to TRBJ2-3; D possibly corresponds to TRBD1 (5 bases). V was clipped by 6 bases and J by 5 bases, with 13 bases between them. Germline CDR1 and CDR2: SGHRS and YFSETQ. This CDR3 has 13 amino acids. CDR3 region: CASKNQGIDTQYF. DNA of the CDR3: TGCGCCAGCAAAAATCAGGGCATAGATACGCAGTATTTT.

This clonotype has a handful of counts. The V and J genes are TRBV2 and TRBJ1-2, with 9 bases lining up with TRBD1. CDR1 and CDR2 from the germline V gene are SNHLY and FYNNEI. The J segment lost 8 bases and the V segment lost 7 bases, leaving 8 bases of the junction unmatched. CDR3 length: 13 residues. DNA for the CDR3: TGTGCCAGCACCACCTGGACAGGGGACGGCTACACCTTC. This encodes CASTTWTGDGYTF.

DNA of the CDR3: TGTGCCGTCGGCGCACGAACCTACAATGAGCAGTTCTTC. Protein product: CAVGARTYNEQFF. The chain uses TRBV12-3 or TRBV12-4 and TRBJ2-1; D gene ambiguous. This CDR3 region has 13 residues. The germline V and J ends were trimmed by 11 bases and 2 bases, with 13 bases remaining between them.